These 18 T cell receptor beta chains share one sample of origin, sequenced in a study of siplizumab effects on memory and regulatory T cells. Data came from immunoSEQ multiplex PCR; TCRdb stores just in-frame clones and leaves some out. Of fewer than 65,000 clones listed, about 93% were seen once; the top ten hold 17%. Source material: CD8+ T cells sorted from blood. These receptors were taken from a human donor in good health.

The gene calls are TRBV19 and TRBJ1-1, with TRBD1 matching 9 bases. V lost 5 bases, J lost 1 base, and 20 bases stayed unmatched. This CDR3 is built from 20 residues. CDR1 and CDR2 (germline): LNHDA, SQIVND (reference sequence). Here the CDR3 DNA reads TGTGCCAGTAGTCCAAGTCCGGGACAGGGAGAAGGGGTTAGGAACACTGAAGCTTTCTTT. Translating gives CASSPSPGQGEGVRNTEAFF.

This clone was observed once. The rearrangement links TRBV7-9 to TRBJ2-5; TRBD1 matches at 12 bases. The length of the CDR3 is 16 residues. Germline V lookup: CDR1 SEHNR, CDR2 FQNEAQ (reference sequence). V lost 3 bases, J lost 2 bases, and 4 bases stayed unmatched. The chain's CDR3 is CASSFGDRGLQETQYF. In DNA form, the CDR3 reads TGTGCCAGCAGCTTTGGGGACAGGGGGCTTCAAGAGACCCAGTACTTC.

This chain links TRBV7-9 with TRBJ2-1; TRBD2 aligns across 11 bases. There are 15 residues in the CDR3. In germline, CDR1 is SEHNR, CDR2 FQNEAQ (reference sequence). V shed 5 bases and J 8 bases; nucleotides not matched to a gene: 8. The CDR3 region is CASSPYSGRADEQFF. The CDR3 nucleotides read TGTGCCAGCAGCCCTTATAGCGGGAGGGCCGATGAGCAGTTCTTC.

The chain couples TRBV19 to TRBJ2-7; no clear D. The CDR3 loop spans 14 amino acids. Germline CDR1 is LNHDA and CDR2 is SQIVND (reference sequence). V was shortened by 8 bases and J by 1 base, with 15 bases between the two germline ends. The chain's CDR3 is CASRLNSYSYEQYF. The DNA for the CDR3 is TGTGCCAGTCGGTTGAACTCCTATTCCTACGAGCAGTACTTC.

The rearrangement joins TRBV14 to TRBJ2-3, with D unresolved. V was trimmed by 5 bases and J by 6 bases, leaving 9 bases between them. The CDR3 consists of 12 residues. Germline assignment: CDR1 SGHDN and CDR2 FVKESK. This chain's CDR3 is CASSYWSDTQYF. In DNA, the CDR3 is TGTGCCAGCAGCTATTGGAGCGATACGCAGTATTTT.

This clone was picked up one time. J is TRBJ1-5 and V is TRBV7-8; D uncertain. This CDR3 region has 15 residues. Deletions cut 1 base from V and 0 bases from J, with 7 bases between. Germline loops: CDR1 SGHVS, CDR2 FQNEAQ. DNA of the CDR3: TGTGCCAGCAGCTTAGAGACGAATAGCAATCAGCCCCAGCATTTT. It specifies CASSLETNSNQPQHF.

V is TRBV7-9 and J is TRBJ1-1; D unclear. The CDR3 runs 12 residues. Trimming left V 5 bases short and J 3 bases short, with 7 bases between. Germline lookup yields CDR1 SEHNR and CDR2 FQNEAQ (reference sequence). The DNA of the CDR3 is TGTGCCAGCAGCCCATACGACACTGAAGCTTTCTTT. Translated, it gives CASSPYDTEAFF.

The CDR3 sequence: CASSIRGTGLDEQFF. The CDR3 DNA sequence: TGCGCCAGCAGCATACGGGGGACAGGTTTGGATGAGCAGTTCTTC. The chain employs TRBV5-1 and TRBJ2-1; 8 bases agree with TRBD1. The V gene end was trimmed by 4 bases and the J gene end by 8 bases; junction bases not matched to a gene: 11. The germline CDR1 and CDR2 sequences are SGHRS and YFSETQ. The CDR3 extends over 15 amino acids.

The gene calls are TRBV27 and TRBJ2-1; 8 bases line up with TRBD2. The V gene end was trimmed by 8 bases and the J gene end by 7 bases; junction bases not matched to a gene: 13. This CDR3 contains 15 residues. Germline CDR1 MNHEY, CDR2 SMNVEV (reference sequence). The CDR3 region is CASHPGGVPRNEQFF. Here the CDR3 DNA reads TGTGCCAGCCACCCCGGGGGGGTCCCCAGGAATGAGCAGTTCTTC.

The genes are TRBV7-9 and TRBJ2-7; 10 bases fit TRBD1. The CDR3 consists of 15 residues. CDR1 SEHNR and CDR2 FQNEAQ come from the germline V gene (reference sequence). Trimming cost V 6 bases and J 1 base; bases outside gene matches: 6. The DNA for the CDR3 is TGTGCCAGCAGGGACGGGACAGGGGTATCCTACGAGCAGTACTTC. It yields the protein CASRDGTGVSYEQYF.

The genes are TRBV5-1 and TRBJ1-2; D unresolved. The germline V gene has CDR1 SGHRS and CDR2 YFSETQ. V lost 0 bases, J lost 5 bases, and 5 bases lay in between. This CDR3 contains 12 residues. CDR3 coding DNA: TGCGCCAGCAGCTTGGATGGGTATGGCTACACCTTC. Translation gives CASSLDGYGYTF.

The V and J genes are TRBV5-8 and TRBJ1-2, with a weak D call TRBD1 (6 bases). The germline V and J ends were trimmed by 2 bases and 3 bases, with 14 bases remaining between them. In germline, CDR1 is SGHTS, CDR2 YDEGEE. The CDR3 has 15 residues. This CDR3 reads CASSFLGGNYYGYTF. The CDR3 nucleotides read TGTGCCAGCAGCTTCCTGGGGGGCAACTACTATGGCTACACCTTC.

The rearrangement joins TRBV6-5 to TRBJ2-3, with 9 nucleotides matching TRBD2. This CDR3 is 15 amino acids long. CDR1 MNHEY and CDR2 SVGAGI come from the germline V gene. V lost 6 bases and J lost 1; bases outside the gene matches: 5. This CDR3 reads CASSARLAGTDTQYF. In nucleotides, the CDR3 is TGTGCCAGCAGCGCCCGACTAGCGGGCACAGATACGCAGTATTTT.

V is TRBV28 and J is TRBJ1-5, with D possibly matching TRBD1 (6 bases). The V gene's germline CDR1 is MDHEN and CDR2 SYDVKM. Between the trimmed V and J ends, which lost 2 bases and 4 bases, there was a span of 18 bases. The CDR3 is 17 residues long. CDR3: CASSLAVGTQYNQPQHF. The CDR3 DNA reads as TGTGCCAGCAGTTTAGCTGTCGGGACACAATATAATCAGCCCCAGCATTTT.

The chain combines TRBV5-1 with TRBJ2-7; 10 bases map to TRBD1. Germline V gives CDR1 SGHRS, CDR2 YFSETQ. V dropped 3 bases and J dropped 5; count of bases not matched to a gene: 5. CDR3 size: 14 residues. CDR3 nucleotide sequence: TGCGCCAGCAGCTCCGGGACAGGGGCTCACGAGCAGTACTTC. This codes for CASSSGTGAHEQYF.

V is TRBV27 and J is TRBJ2-7; D unresolved. CDR3 length equals 13 residues. V was clipped by 6 bases and J by 3 bases, with 12 bases between them. Looked up from germline, CDR1 is MNHEY and CDR2 is SMNVEV (reference sequence). The CDR3 region has the DNA TGTGCCAGCAGCGTCGAGAGGAACTACGAGCAGTACTTC. Residues: CASSVERNYEQYF.

This sequence joins TRBV6-1 and TRBJ1-4, with D unclear. The CDR3 totals 15 residues. With 8 bases removed from V and 2 bases from J, the gap between germline ends came to 15 bases. Germline CDR1 and CDR2: MNHNS and SASEGT. The CDR3 here is CASSPPGGTNEKLFF. CDR3 nucleotide sequence: TGTGCCAGCTCCCCCCCGGGTGGTACTAATGAAAAACTGTTTTTT.

The chain is built from TRBV7-8 and TRBJ1-5; D call uncertain. V lost 4 bases and J 0 bases, leaving 4 bases between the germline ends. The CDR3 length is 13 residues. CDR1 and CDR2 (germline): SGHVS, FQNEAQ. CDR3 loop: CASSSTSNQPQHF. In DNA form, the CDR3 reads TGTGCCAGCAGCTCCACTAGCAATCAGCCCCAGCATTTT.